This section outlines one T cell receptor beta chain sequence together with its context. Its antigen is undetermined. Extracted RNA was reverse transcribed, and the resulting cDNA served as sequencing template. Sequencing was performed with immunoSEQ multiplex PCR; in TCRdb, only in-frame clones are kept and a portion is missing. The sample includes about 200,000 clones, around three fifths of them seen just once. The data are from a study of CD8+ T cells in alopecia areata. PBMCs provided sorted CD4+ and CD8+ T cells. The study, taken as a whole, reports: Higher clonality and more expanded CD8+ clones appeared in lesional than normal scalp. Resident alphabeta T-cell populations of normal skin are likewise subject to sequencing in scalp samples.

The clonotype was recovered from a human donor in good health. What was sequenced was CD8+ T cells sorted from blood.

Here the CDR3 DNA reads TGTGCCAGCATCAAACAGACAGGGGACACCGGGGAGCTGTTTTTT. This codes for CASIKQTGDTGELFF. V and J are TRBV6-5 and TRBJ2-2, with 8 nucleotides matching TRBD1. From germline, CDR1 is MNHEY and CDR2 SVGAGI. Trimming at V came to 7 bases and at J to 3 bases, leaving 7 bases not matched to a gene. The CDR3 is made up of 15 amino acids.